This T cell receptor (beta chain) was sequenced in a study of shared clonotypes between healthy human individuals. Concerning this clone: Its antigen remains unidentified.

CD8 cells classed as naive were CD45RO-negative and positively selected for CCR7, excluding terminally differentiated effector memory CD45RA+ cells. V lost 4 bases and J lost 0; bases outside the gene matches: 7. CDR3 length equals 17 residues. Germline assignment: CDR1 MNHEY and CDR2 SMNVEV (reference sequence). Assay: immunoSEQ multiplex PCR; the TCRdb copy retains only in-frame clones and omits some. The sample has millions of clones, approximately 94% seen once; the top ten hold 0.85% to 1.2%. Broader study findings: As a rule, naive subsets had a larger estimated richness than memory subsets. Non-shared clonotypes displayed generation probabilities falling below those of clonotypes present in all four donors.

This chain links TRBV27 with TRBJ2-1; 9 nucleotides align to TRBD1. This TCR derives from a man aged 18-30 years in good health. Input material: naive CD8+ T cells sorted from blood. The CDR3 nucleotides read TGTGCCAGCAGTTCTTTGGGACAGGGAAGCTCCTACAATGAGCAGTTCTTC. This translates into CASSSLGQGSSYNEQFF.